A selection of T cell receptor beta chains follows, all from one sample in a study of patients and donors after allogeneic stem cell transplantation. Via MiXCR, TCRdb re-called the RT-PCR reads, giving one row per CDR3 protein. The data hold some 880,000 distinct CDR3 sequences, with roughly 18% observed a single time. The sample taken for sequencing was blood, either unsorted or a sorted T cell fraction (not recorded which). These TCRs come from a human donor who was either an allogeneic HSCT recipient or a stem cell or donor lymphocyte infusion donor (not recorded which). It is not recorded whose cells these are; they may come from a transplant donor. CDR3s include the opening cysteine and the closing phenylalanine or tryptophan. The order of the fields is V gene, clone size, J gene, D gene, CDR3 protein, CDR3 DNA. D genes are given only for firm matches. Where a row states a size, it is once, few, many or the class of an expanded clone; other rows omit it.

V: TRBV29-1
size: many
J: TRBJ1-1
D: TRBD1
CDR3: CSVLRDRLNTEAFF
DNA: TGCAGCGTTCTGAGGGACAGGCTGAACACTGAAGCTTTCTTT

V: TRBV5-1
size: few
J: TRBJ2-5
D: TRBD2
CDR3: CASSFDPGLAQETQYF
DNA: TGCGCCAGCAGCTTCGACCCGGGACTAGCCCAAGAGACCCAGTACTTC

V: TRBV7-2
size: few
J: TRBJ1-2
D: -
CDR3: CASRLGGQSNYGYTF
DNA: TGTGCCAGCAGGCTCGGCGGGCAGTCTAACTATGGCTACACCTTC

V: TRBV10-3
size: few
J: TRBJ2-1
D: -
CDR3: CATNEGARYNEQFF
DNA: TGTGCCACCAATGAGGGAGCGCGTTACAATGAGCAGTTCTTC

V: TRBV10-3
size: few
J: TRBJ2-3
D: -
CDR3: CAISFQETDTQYF
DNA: TGTGCCATCAGTTTCCAGGAAACAGATACGCAGTATTTT

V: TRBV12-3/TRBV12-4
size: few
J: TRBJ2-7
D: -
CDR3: CASSLERWGYEQYF
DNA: TGTGCCAGCAGTTTAGAGAGGTGGGGGTACGAGCAGTACTTC

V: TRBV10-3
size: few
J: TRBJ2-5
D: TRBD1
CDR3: CAISNRDREVAQYF
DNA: TGTGCCATCAGCAACCGGGACAGGGAAGTGGCCCAGTACTTC

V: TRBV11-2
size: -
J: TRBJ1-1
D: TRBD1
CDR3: CASSFRGPGTEAFF
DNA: TGTGCCAGCAGCTTTAGGGGGCCGGGCACTGAAGCTTTCTTT

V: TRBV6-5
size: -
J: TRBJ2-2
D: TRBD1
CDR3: CASSLPGTGGTGELFF
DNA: TGTGCCAGCAGTTTACCTGGGACAGGGGGGACCGGGGAGCTGTTTTTT

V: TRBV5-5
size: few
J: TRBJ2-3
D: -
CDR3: CASSWVGQGTDTQYF
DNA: TGTGCCAGCAGCTGGGTGGGGCAGGGGACAGATACGCAGTATTTT

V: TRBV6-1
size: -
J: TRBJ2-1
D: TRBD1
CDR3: CASSLTDRGRSNEQFF
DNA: TGTGCCAGCAGCTTAACTGACAGGGGAAGGAGCAATGAGCAGTTCTTC

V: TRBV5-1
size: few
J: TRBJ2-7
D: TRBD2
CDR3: CASSLRSGSFNEQYF
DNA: TGCGCCAGCAGCTTGCGGAGCGGGAGCTTTAACGAGCAGTACTTC

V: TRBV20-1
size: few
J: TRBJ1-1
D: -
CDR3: CSAHFFRGQNTEAFF
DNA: TGCAGTGCTCATTTTTTCAGGGGCCAGAACACTGAAGCTTTCTTT

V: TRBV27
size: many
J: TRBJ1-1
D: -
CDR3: CASSFAALGDTEAFF
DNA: TGTGCCAGCAGTTTTGCCGCCTTAGGGGACACTGAAGCTTTCTTT

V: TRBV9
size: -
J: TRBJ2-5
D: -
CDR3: CASSVDPGGGLQETQYF
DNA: TGTGCCAGCAGCGTAGATCCAGGGGGAGGCTTACAAGAGACCCAGTACTTC

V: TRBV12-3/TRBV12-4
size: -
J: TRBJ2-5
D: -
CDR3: CASSRRVWVTQYF
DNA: TGTGCCTCCTCCCGGAGGGTCTGGGTGACCCAGTACTTC

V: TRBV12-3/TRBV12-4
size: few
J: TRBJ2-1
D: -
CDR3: CASSFDMNEQFF
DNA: TGTGCCAGCAGTTTCGACATGAATGAGCAGTTCTTC

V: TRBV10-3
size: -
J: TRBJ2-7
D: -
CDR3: CATVRDYEQYF
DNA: TGTGCCACGGTCCGAGATTACGAGCAGTACTTC

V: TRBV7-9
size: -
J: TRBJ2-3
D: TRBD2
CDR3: CASSPGLAASSTDTQYF
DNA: TGTGCCAGCAGCCCCGGACTAGCGGCGTCTAGCACAGATACGCAGTATTTT

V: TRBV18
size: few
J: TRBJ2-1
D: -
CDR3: CASSGSVQAGPDQFF
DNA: TGTGCCAGCTCAGGATCAGTGCAGGCGGGGCCCGACCAGTTCTTC

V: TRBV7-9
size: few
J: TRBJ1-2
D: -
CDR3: CAMGIDYTF
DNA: TGTGCCATGGGGATCGACTACACCTTC

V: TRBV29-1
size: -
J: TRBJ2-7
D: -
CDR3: CSVKYIMGKPSYEQYF
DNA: TGCAGCGTTAAGTATATTATGGGTAAACCCTCCTACGAGCAGTACTTC

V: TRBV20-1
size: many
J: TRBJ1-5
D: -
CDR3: CSARGTGNQPQHF
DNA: TGCAGTGCTAGAGGGACAGGCAATCAGCCCCAGCATTTT